These 4 T cell receptor beta chains were sequenced from one sample in a study of cytomegalovirus exposure and HLA in healthy donors. Primers for the PCR totalled 60 Vbeta and 13 Jbeta. TCRdb's copy holds only in-frame clones and misses some; the assay was immunoSEQ multiplex PCR. The repertoire has some 100,000 clones, roughly four fifths of them found once; the top ten carry 15% to 20%. The source material was PBMCs. These receptors all come from a man aged 45-65 years in good health and CMV-seropositive.

The chain uses TRBV27 and TRBJ2-1; D is unresolved. CDR1 and CDR2 from the germline V gene are MNHEY and SMNVEV (reference sequence). The CDR3 contains 11 residues. V dropped 5 bases and J dropped 4 bases, with 3 bases sitting between them. The CDR3 DNA follows: TGTGCCAGCAGTACTTACAATGAGCAGTTCTTC. Translation: CASSTYNEQFF.

This chain uses TRBV10-1 with TRBJ2-1; 8 bases map to TRBD2. The CDR3 loop spans 15 amino acids. Germline CDR1 is WNHNN and CDR2 is SYGVQD (reference sequence). V trimming: 2 bases; J trimming: 5 bases; junction bases outside the gene matches: 5. The chain's CDR3 is CASSEAPGGHNEQFF. The CDR3 DNA follows: TGCGCCAGCAGTGAGGCGCCGGGGGGGCACAATGAGCAGTTCTTC.

The CDR3: CASRWLGGASYEQYF. The CDR3 DNA reads TGTGCCAGCAGGTGGCTCGGCGGAGCCTCCTACGAGCAGTACTTC. The chain uses TRBV28 and TRBJ2-7; D call uncertain. Trimming left V 6 bases short and J 0 bases short, with 15 bases between. Germline V gives CDR1 MDHEN, CDR2 SYDVKM. The CDR3 consists of 15 residues.

The chain carries TRBV4-2 and TRBJ2-3; maybe TRBD1 (5 bases). The V gene's germline CDR1 is LGHNA and CDR2 YNFKEQ. This CDR3 is built from 14 residues. Deletions cut 1 base from V and 3 bases from J, with 8 bases between. The CDR3 here is CASSQAQGTDTQYF. The CDR3 DNA is TGTGCCAGCAGCCAAGCGCAGGGAACAGATACGCAGTATTTT.